The 30 T cell receptor beta chains below all came from one sample that was sequenced in a study of blood T cell repertoires in COVID-19. Sequencing used immunoSEQ multiplex PCR; TCRdb keeps in-frame clones, though not all of them. Of around 110,000 clones in the sample, over 60% are singletons; the top ten hold over 4%. Material: peripheral blood. The receptors shown here come from a man between 65 and 79 years old with acute or convalescent COVID-19.

This clone was counted once. This chain connects TRBV12-3 or TRBV12-4 to TRBJ2-5; D gene unclear. Trimming cost V 4 bases and J 4 bases, with 10 bases left between them. CDR3 length: 13 residues. CDR3 sequence: CASSSRFLETQYF. The CDR3 DNA follows: TGTGCCAGCAGTTCGAGATTCTTAGAGACCCAGTACTTC.

This clone has more than one count but fewer than ten. V is TRBV15 and J is TRBJ1-2; 7 bases map to TRBD1. The ends lost 0 bases at V and 3 bases at J; junction bases unmatched: 10. The V gene's germline CDR1 is LNHNV and CDR2 YYDKDF (reference sequence). CDR3 length equals 17 residues. This CDR3 reads CATSREIGGRGDYGYTF. CDR3 DNA: TGTGCCACCAGCAGAGAGATTGGGGGCAGGGGGGACTATGGCTACACCTTC. Complete variable domain (other parts from reference TRBV15 and TRBJ1-2): DAMVIQNPRYQVTQFGKPVTLSCSQTLNHNVMYWYQQKSSQAPKLLFHYYDKDFNNEADTPDNFQSRRPNTSFCFLDIRSPGLGDTAMYLCATSREIGGRGDYGYTFGSGTRLTVV.

The rearrangement uses TRBV5-4 and TRBJ1-2; D is ambiguous. Germline loops: CDR1 SGHNT, CDR2 YYREEE (reference sequence). The CDR3 is 11 residues long. V lost 3 bases and J 6 bases, leaving 6 bases between the germline ends. The CDR3 loop is CASSSQNGYTF. In DNA form, the CDR3 reads TGTGCCAGCAGCTCCCAAAATGGCTACACCTTC.

V and J are TRBV3-1 (or the pseudogene TRBV3-2) and TRBJ1-2; D ambiguous. Germline-derived CDR1 and CDR2 are LGHDT and YNNKEL (reference sequence). This CDR3 has 14 amino acids. V dropped 0 bases and J dropped 5 bases, with 10 bases sitting between them. In DNA, the CDR3 is TGTGCCAGCAGCCAAGATCCCGCGGTTTATGGCTACACCTTC. Its translation: CASSQDPAVYGYTF.

The rearrangement links TRBV14 to TRBJ1-1; D perhaps matches TRBD1 (5 bases). Trimming shortened V by 8 bases and J by 1 base, and 8 bases separated the two germline ends. Germline-derived CDR1 and CDR2 are SGHDN and FVKESK. This CDR3 spans 12 amino acids. The CDR3 nucleotides read TGTGCCAGCGGGGGGGGGAACACTGAAGCTTTCTTT. This codes for CASGGGNTEAFF.

The J gene is TRBJ2-2, the V gene TRBV7-8, with 10 bases aligning to TRBD1. The CDR3 runs to 15 residues. The germline CDR1 and CDR2 sequences are SGHVS and FQNEAQ. J was trimmed by 3 bases and V by 6 bases; bases with no gene match: 4. The CDR3 DNA reads TGTGCCAGCAGACGGACAGGGGGGTACACCGGGGAGCTGTTTTTT. Its translation: CASRRTGGYTGELFF.

The chain has TRBV15 and TRBJ1-1; the D gene is possibly TRBD1 (6 bases). Germline loops: CDR1 LNHNV, CDR2 YYDKDF (reference sequence). This CDR3 comprises 15 residues. The ends were cut back, 2 bases at V and 8 bases at J, with 18 bases in the middle. The CDR3 DNA follows: TGTGCCACCAGCAGAAACAGGGAGGGTGCTGCCGAAGCTTTCTTT. Amino acid sequence: CATSRNREGAAEAFF.

The genes are TRBV5-1 and TRBJ2-2, with 8 bases matching TRBD1. CDR1 SGHRS and CDR2 YFSETQ come from the germline V gene. This CDR3 spans 16 amino acids. J gave up 6 bases and V 5 bases, and 12 bases lay outside the gene matches. CDR3 coding DNA: TGCGCCAGCAGTCACCGCCGCGGACAGGGATCCGGGGAGCTGTTTTTT. This gives the protein CASSHRRGQGSGELFF.

V gene TRBV11-2 combines with J gene TRBJ2-5, with 7 nucleotides matching TRBD2. This CDR3 contains 15 residues. Looked up from germline, CDR1 is SGHAT and CDR2 is FQNNGV. Germline trimming cut 0 bases from V and 2 bases from J; bases unmatched to any gene: 3. The CDR3, as DNA: TGTGCCAGCAGCTTAGACCGGGGGGATCAAGAGACCCAGTACTTC. Its protein is CASSLDRGDQETQYF.

The chain is built from TRBV19 and TRBJ1-1; 11 nucleotides align to TRBD1. CDR1 is LNHDA and CDR2 is SQIVND in the germline V gene (reference sequence). The V gene end was trimmed by 3 bases and the J gene end by 4 bases; junction bases not matched to a gene: 16. The length of the CDR3 is 19 residues. The CDR3 DNA reads TGTGCCAGTAGTATCTATCCGTACCTTCCTGGGACAGGGGGCACTGAAGCTTTCTTT. Its protein is CASSIYPYLPGTGGTEAFF. Complete variable domain (other parts from reference TRBV19 and TRBJ1-1): DGGITQSPKYLFRKEGQNVTLSCEQNLNHDAMYWYRQDPGQGLRLIYYSQIVNDFQKGDIAEGYSVSREKKESFPLTVTSAQKNPTAFYLCASSIYPYLPGTGGTEAFFGQGTRLTVV.

The chain employs TRBV27 and TRBJ2-3; 15 positions agree with TRBD2. In germline, CDR1 is MNHEY, CDR2 SMNVEV (reference sequence). There are 21 residues in the CDR3. V shed 2 bases and J 0 bases; nucleotides not matched to a gene: 12. CDR3 in DNA: TGTGCCAGCAGTTTAGACGGGATGGGACTAGCGGGGGGCCAAAGCACAGATACGCAGTATTTT. Protein: CASSLDGMGLAGGQSTDTQYF.

The rearrangement links TRBV27 to TRBJ1-1; tentatively, D is TRBD1 (6 bases). CDR1 is MNHEY and CDR2 is SMNVEV in the germline V gene (reference sequence). Trimming stripped 4 bases from V and 4 bases from J, with 13 bases between. The CDR3 loop spans 14 amino acids. The chain's CDR3 is CASSSFRGITEAFF. The CDR3 nucleotides are TGTGCCAGCAGTTCGTTTAGGGGGATCACTGAAGCTTTCTTT.

This clone was found a few times. V gene TRBV3-1 (or the pseudogene TRBV3-2) combines with J gene TRBJ1-2; D not certain. The germline V gene has CDR1 LGHDT and CDR2 YNNKEL (reference sequence). V lost 4 bases and J lost 7, with 13 bases in between. The CDR3 is 13 residues long. The CDR3 here is CASSLDFLSGYTF. CDR3 coding DNA: TGTGCCAGCAGCCTGGACTTTTTGAGTGGCTACACCTTC.

The chain combines TRBV27 with TRBJ2-7; D perhaps matches TRBD1 (7 bases). Trimming removed 0 bases at V and 10 bases at J, with 16 bases between. The germline CDR1 and CDR2 sequences are MNHEY and SMNVEV (reference sequence). CDR3 length: 14 residues. CDR3 sequence reads: CASSLSMEGARQYF. CDR3 in DNA: TGTGCCAGCAGTTTATCGATGGAGGGGGCGCGACAGTACTTC.

The chain carries TRBV7-3 and TRBJ2-5, with a tentative D call TRBD1 (6 bases). Between the trimmed V and J ends, which lost 6 bases and 0 bases, there was a span of 14 bases. The CDR3 runs to 15 residues. From germline, CDR1 is SGHTA and CDR2 FQGTGA. CDR3 protein: CASSLQGSYQETQYF. CDR3 coding DNA: TGTGCCAGCAGTTTACAGGGATCGTACCAAGAGACCCAGTACTTC.

The CDR3 sequence: CASSTGQGLEQYF. The CDR3, as DNA: TGTGCCAGCAGTACGGGACAGGGACTCGAGCAGTACTTC. The genes are TRBV27 and TRBJ2-7; 9 nucleotides align to TRBD1. Trimming took 5 bases from V and 6 from J; bases not matched to a gene: 5. Germline-derived CDR1 and CDR2 are MNHEY and SMNVEV (reference sequence). The CDR3 totals 13 residues.

The chain has TRBV14 and TRBJ2-5, with D possibly TRBD1 on 6 matching bases. CDR3 size: 16 residues. Germline V gene data show CDR1 as SGHDN and CDR2 as FVKESK. Trimming left V 3 bases short and J 5 bases short, with 19 bases between. The CDR3: CASSQDLGAGQETQYF. Written as DNA, the CDR3 is TGTGCCAGCAGCCAGGATTTGGGGGCTGGGCAGGAGACCCAGTACTTC.

The chain's CDR3 is CASSQTGTECYEQYF. CDR3 DNA: TGCGCCAGCAGTCAGACCGGGACAGAGTGCTACGAGCAGTACTTC. This rearrangement joins TRBV23-1 to TRBJ2-7; 7 bases agree with TRBD1. TRBV23-1 carries the ORF label, with uncertain function. Germline trimming cut 3 bases from V and 3 bases from J; bases unmatched to any gene: 8. The CDR3 loop spans 15 amino acids.

This clone appeared a few times. This chain uses TRBV4-1 with TRBJ1-2; 10 bases fit TRBD1. Looked up from germline, CDR1 is MGHRA and CDR2 is YSYEKL. V gave up 2 bases and J gave up 2 bases; unmatched junction bases: 11. The CDR3 sequence is 18 residues long. CDR3 nucleotide sequence: TGCGCCAGCAGCCAATTCGCCGGGACAGGGGAGACAAACTATGGCTACACCTTC. Translated, it gives CASSQFAGTGETNYGYTF.

This clone was detected once. The V and J genes are TRBV6-6 and TRBJ2-7, with 9 positions matching TRBD1. J gave up 6 bases and V 6 bases, and 6 bases lay outside the gene matches. Per germline, CDR1 MNHNY and CDR2 SVGAGI (reference sequence). The CDR3 has 13 amino acids. DNA of the CDR3: TGTGCCAGCAGACGGGACAGGGACTCCGAGCAGTACTTC. Its protein is CASRRDRDSEQYF.

This clone was observed a handful of times. The chain carries TRBV7-8 and TRBJ2-2; D is unresolved. This CDR3 has 12 amino acids. The V gene lost 5 bases and the J gene lost 4 bases, with 5 bases spanning the gap. Germline V gene lookup returns CDR1 SGHVS and CDR2 FQNEAQ. The CDR3 bases are TGTGCCAGCAGCCCCTCCACCGGGGAGCTGTTTTTT. Its translation: CASSPSTGELFF.

The chain joins TRBV7-8 to TRBJ1-1; D is unclear. Trimming took off 3 bases at V and 1 base at J, with 12 bases between the two ends. There are 15 residues in the CDR3. Germline V gene sequence: CDR1 SGHVS, CDR2 FQNEAQ. The CDR3, as DNA: TGTGCCAGCAGCTTGCAGAGGGCGCCGAACACTGAAGCTTTCTTT. This translates into CASSLQRAPNTEAFF.

The CDR3 nucleotides are TGTGCCAGTATAAGGGACACCCTCTCTGGGGCCAACGTCCTGACTTTC. Translating it yields CASIRDTLSGANVLTF. This chain uses TRBV19 with TRBJ2-6; tentatively, D is TRBD1 (6 bases). This CDR3 comprises 16 residues. The V end was cut by 7 bases, the J end by 0 bases, with 13 bases between. The germline gives CDR1 LNHDA, CDR2 SQIVND (reference sequence).

This clone was seen at least ten times. V and J are TRBV7-8 and TRBJ2-2, with 7 bases that match TRBD1. V shed 2 bases, J shed 2 bases, and the junction held 11 bases outside the gene matches. The CDR3 length is 18 residues. Germline assignment: CDR1 SGHVS and CDR2 FQNEAQ. The CDR3 coding sequence is TGTGCCAGCAGCTTAAGAGACAGGGTCGATCTCAACACCGGGGAGCTGTTTTTT. It translates to CASSLRDRVDLNTGELFF.

This clone appeared once. The chain carries TRBV6-2 or TRBV6-3 and TRBJ2-6; D is unclear. With 2 bases removed from V and 0 bases from J, the gap between germline ends came to 8 bases. The CDR3 spans 16 residues. Looked up from germline, CDR1 is MNHEY and CDR2 is SVGEGT. DNA of the CDR3: TGTGCCAGCAGTTACCTAATCGGCTCTGGGGCCAACGTCCTGACTTTC. The encoded protein is CASSYLIGSGANVLTF.

This chain links TRBV2 with TRBJ1-5; D is possibly TRBD1 (6 bases). CDR1 is SNHLY and CDR2 is FYNNEI in the germline V gene. The CDR3 is 17 amino acids. With 2 bases removed from V and 0 bases from J, the gap between germline ends came to 14 bases. Written as DNA, the CDR3 is TGTGCCAGCAGTGAATCGCAGGGGACACTTAGCAATCAGCCCCAGCATTTT. It codes for CASSESQGTLSNQPQHF.

The chain links TRBV5-1 to TRBJ1-5; 8 nucleotides align to TRBD1. Per the germline V gene, CDR1 is SGHRS and CDR2 is YFSETQ. This CDR3 is 15 amino acids long. With V trimmed by 4 bases and J by 2 bases, 5 bases remained unmatched. CDR3 amino acids: CASSQGQDGNQPQHF. The CDR3, as DNA: TGCGCCAGCAGCCAGGGACAGGACGGCAATCAGCCCCAGCATTTT.

This clone was recorded once. This rearrangement joins TRBV12-3 or TRBV12-4 to TRBJ1-3; 7 bases line up with TRBD1. This CDR3 is 13 amino acids long. With V trimmed by 6 bases and J by 4 bases, 3 bases remained unmatched. CDR3 coding DNA: TGTGCCAGCAGCCTGACAGGGGGAAACACCATATATTTT. It specifies CASSLTGGNTIYF.

The V gene is TRBV7-2, the J gene TRBJ2-7; D is unresolved. The CDR3 is made up of 14 amino acids. The germline V gene encodes CDR1 SGHTA and CDR2 FQGNSA. With 1 base removed from V and 0 bases from J, the gap between germline ends came to 7 bases. In DNA form, the CDR3 reads TGTGCCAGCAGCTTAGTTGGCAGCTCCTACGAGCAGTACTTC. It translates to CASSLVGSSYEQYF.

This chain joins TRBV3-1 (or the pseudogene TRBV3-2) and TRBJ2-5; D call uncertain. V was trimmed by 0 bases and J by 6 bases, leaving 5 bases between them. Germline V gives CDR1 LGHDT, CDR2 YNNKEL (reference sequence). This CDR3 has 12 amino acids. DNA of the CDR3: TGTGCCAGCAGCCAAGACGACAAGACCCAGTACTTC. It encodes CASSQDDKTQYF.